A selection of T cell receptor beta chains follows, all from one sample in a study of T cell responses to AZD1222 COVID-19 vaccine. Libraries were prepared by immunoSEQ multiplex PCR; TCRdb keeps only in-frame clonotypes and omits some of them. The sample yields tens of thousands of clones, roughly 80% seen once. Here the sequenced sample was peripheral blood, taken 28 days after the second AZD1222 dose. These receptors came from an adult who received the AZD1222 COVID-19 vaccine. The conserved cysteine and the conserved F or W are not part of the CDR3 here.

>TRBV12-5
ATLQEAYTGELF
>TRBV10-3
AITGTLNNEQF
>TRBV18
ASSPRTGQDIQY
>TRBV5-1
ASSLEPLPNEQF
>TRBV30
AWSFGSVNEQF
>TRBV6-5
ASSSIRIYGYT
>TRBV6-5
ASSTGTANTGELF
>TRBV9
ASSVLAGTGELF
>TRBV19
ASSVETGRRQPQH
>TRBV19
ATANYGYT